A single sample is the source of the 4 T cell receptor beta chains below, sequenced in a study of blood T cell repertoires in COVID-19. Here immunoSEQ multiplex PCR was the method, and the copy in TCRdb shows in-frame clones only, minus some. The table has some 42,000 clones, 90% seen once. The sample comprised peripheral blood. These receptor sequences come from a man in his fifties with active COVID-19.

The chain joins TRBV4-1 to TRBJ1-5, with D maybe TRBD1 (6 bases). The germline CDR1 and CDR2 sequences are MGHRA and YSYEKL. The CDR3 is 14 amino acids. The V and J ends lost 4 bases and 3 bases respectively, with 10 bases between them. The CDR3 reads CASSLGQYNQPQHF. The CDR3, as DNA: TGCGCCAGCAGCCTTGGACAGTACAATCAGCCCCAGCATTTT.

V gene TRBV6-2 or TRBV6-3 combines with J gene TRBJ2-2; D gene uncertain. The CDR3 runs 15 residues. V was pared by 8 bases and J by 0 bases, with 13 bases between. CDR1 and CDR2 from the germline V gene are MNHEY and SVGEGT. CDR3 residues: CASRRAFANTGELFF. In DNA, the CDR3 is TGTGCCAGCCGCCGGGCATTCGCGAACACCGGGGAGCTGTTTTTT.

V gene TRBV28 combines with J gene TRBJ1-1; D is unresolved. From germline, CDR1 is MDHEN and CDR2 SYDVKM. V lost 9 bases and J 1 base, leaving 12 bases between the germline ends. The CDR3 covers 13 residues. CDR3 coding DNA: TGTGCCAGTGTCAGTTCTCCGAACACTGAAGCTTTCTTT. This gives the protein CASVSSPNTEAFF.

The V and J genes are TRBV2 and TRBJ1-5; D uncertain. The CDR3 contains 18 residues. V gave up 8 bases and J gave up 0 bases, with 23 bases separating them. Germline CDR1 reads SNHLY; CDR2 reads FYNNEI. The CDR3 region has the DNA TGTGCCAGCGCCCTGGCCGGTCGTGGTGGGCCTAGCAATCAGCCCCAGCATTTT. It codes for CASALAGRGGPSNQPQHF. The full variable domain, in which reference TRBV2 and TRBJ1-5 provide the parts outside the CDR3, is EPEVTQTPSHQVTQMGQEVILRCVPISNHLYFYWYRQILGQKVEFLVSFYNNEISEKSEIFDDQFSVERPDGSNFTLKIRSTKLEDSAMYFCASALAGRGGPSNQPQHFGDGTRLSIL.